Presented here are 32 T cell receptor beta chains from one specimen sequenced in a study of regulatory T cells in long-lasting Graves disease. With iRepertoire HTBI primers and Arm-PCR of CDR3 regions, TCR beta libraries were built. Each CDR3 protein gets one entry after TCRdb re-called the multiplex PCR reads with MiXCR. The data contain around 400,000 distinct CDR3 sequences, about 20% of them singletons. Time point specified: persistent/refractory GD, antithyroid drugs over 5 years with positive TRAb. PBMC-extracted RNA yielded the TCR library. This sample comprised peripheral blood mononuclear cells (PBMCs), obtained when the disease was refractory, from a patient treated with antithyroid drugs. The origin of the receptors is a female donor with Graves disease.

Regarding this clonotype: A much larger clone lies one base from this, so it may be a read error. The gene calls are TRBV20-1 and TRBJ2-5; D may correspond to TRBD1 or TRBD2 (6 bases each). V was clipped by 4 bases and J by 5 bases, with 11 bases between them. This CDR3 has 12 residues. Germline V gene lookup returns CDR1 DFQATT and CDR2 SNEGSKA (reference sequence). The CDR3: CSAKGGHETQYF. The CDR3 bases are TGCAGTGCTAAAGGGGGGCACGAGACCCAGTACTTC.

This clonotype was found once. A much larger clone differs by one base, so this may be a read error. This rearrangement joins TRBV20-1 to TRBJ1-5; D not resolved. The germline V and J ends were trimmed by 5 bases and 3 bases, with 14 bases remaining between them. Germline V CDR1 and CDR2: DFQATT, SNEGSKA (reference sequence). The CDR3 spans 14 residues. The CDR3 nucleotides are TGCAGTGCTTCGAAGGGCCGTGCCAATCAGCCCCAGCATTTT. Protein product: CSASKGRANQPQHF.

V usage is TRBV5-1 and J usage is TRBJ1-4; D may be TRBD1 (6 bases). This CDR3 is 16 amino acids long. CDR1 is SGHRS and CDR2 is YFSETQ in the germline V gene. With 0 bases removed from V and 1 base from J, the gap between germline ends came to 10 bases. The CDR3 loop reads CASSLAPQGTNEKLFF. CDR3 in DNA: TGCGCCAGCAGCTTGGCGCCACAGGGAACTAATGAAAAACTGTTTTTT.

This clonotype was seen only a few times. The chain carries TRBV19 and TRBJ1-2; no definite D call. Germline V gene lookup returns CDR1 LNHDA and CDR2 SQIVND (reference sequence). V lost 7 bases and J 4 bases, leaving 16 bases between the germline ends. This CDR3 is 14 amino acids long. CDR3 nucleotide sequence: TGTGCCAGTACTGAGACTGGACTTCGCTATGGCTACACCTTC. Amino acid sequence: CASTETGLRYGYTF.

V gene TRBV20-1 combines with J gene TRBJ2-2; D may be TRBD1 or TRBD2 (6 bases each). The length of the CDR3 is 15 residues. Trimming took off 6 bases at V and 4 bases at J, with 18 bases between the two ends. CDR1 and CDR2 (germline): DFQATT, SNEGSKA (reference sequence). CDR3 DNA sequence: TGCAGTGCCCGCGAGGAGGGGGGCCGCACCGGGGAGCTGTTTTTT. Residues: CSAREEGGRTGELFF.

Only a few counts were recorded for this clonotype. CDR3 sequence reads: CASSLERQALRYTF. As DNA, the CDR3 is TGTGCCAGCAGCTTAGAACGGCAGGCTCTGCGCTACACCTTC. The chain combines TRBV7-9 with TRBJ1-2, with unresolved D. This CDR3 has 14 residues. Trimming removed 1 base from V and 9 bases from J, with 15 bases in between. The germline CDR1 and CDR2 sequences are SEHNR and FQNEAQ (reference sequence).

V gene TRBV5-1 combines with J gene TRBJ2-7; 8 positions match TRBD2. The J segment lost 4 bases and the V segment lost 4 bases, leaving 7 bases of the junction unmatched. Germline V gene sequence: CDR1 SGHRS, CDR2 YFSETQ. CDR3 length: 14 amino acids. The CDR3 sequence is CASSEGLEGYEQYF. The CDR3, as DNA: TGCGCCAGCAGCGAGGGACTAGAGGGTTACGAGCAGTACTTC.

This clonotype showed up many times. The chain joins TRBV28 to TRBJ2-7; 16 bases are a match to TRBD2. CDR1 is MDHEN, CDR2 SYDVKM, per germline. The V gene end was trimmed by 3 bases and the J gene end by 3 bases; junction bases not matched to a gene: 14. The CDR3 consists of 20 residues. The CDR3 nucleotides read TGTGCCAGCAGTTTCTCGGGACTAGCGGGAGGGGGCCAGCTGAGCTACGAGCAGTACTTC. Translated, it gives CASSFSGLAGGGQLSYEQYF.

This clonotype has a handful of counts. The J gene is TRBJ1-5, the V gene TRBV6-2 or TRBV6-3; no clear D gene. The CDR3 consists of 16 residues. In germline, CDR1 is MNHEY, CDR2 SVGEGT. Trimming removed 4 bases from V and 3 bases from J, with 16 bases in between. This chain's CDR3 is CASSLISTAPNQPQHF. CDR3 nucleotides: TGTGCCAGCAGTTTAATCTCTACAGCTCCCAATCAGCCCCAGCATTTT.

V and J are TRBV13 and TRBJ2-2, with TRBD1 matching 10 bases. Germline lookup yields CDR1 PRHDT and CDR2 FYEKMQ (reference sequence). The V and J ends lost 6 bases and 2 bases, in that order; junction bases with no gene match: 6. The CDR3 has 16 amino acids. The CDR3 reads CASSRGQGGNTGELFF. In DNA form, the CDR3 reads TGTGCCAGCAGTCGAGGACAGGGGGGTAACACCGGGGAGCTGTTTTTT.

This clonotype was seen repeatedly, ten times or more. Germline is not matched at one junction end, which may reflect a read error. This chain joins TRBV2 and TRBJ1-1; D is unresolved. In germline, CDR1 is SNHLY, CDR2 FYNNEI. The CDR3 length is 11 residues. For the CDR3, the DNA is TGTGCCAGCAGTGAAGCGTCCATACAAATATTT. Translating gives CASSEASIQIF.

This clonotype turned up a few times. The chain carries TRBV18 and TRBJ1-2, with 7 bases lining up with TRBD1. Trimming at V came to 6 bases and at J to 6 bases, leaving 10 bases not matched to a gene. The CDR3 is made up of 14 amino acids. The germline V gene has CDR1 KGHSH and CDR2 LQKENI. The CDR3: CASSEQGRGDGYTF. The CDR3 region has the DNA TGTGCCAGCTCGGAACAGGGGAGAGGGGATGGCTACACCTTC.

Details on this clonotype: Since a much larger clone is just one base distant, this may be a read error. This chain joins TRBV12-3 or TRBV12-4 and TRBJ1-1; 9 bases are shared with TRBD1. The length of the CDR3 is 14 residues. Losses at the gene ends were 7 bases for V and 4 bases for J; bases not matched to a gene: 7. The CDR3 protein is CASTHETGGTEAFF. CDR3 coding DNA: TGTGCCAGCACCCACGAGACAGGGGGCACTGAAGCTTTCTTT.

The CDR3 is CASSLWTSGGTNEQFF. Written as DNA, the CDR3 is TGCGCCAGCAGCTTGTGGACTAGCGGTGGCACGAATGAGCAGTTCTTC. The V and J genes are TRBV5-1 and TRBJ2-1; 10 nucleotides match TRBD2. J was trimmed by 7 bases and V by 1 base; bases with no gene match: 8. From germline, CDR1 is SGHRS and CDR2 YFSETQ. CDR3 length: 16 residues.

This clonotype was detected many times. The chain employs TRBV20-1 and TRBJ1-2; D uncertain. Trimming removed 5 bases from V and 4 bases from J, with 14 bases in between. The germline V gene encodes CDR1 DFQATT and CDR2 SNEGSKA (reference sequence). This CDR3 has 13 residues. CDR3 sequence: CSARAGGIYGYTF. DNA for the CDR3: TGCAGTGCTCGGGCGGGAGGGATCTATGGCTACACCTTC.

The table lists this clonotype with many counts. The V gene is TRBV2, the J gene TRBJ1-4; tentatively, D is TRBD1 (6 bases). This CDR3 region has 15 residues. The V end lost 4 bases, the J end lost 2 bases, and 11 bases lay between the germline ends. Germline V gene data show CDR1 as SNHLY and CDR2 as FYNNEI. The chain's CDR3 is CASSVGQGTNEKLFF. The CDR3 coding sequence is TGTGCCAGCAGTGTGGGCCAGGGGACTAATGAAAAACTGTTTTTT.

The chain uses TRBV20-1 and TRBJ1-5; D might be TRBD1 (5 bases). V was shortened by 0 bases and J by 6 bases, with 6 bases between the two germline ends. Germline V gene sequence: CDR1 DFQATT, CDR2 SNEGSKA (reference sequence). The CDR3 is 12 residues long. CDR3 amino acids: CSARERGQPQHF. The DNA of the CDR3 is TGCAGTGCTAGAGAAAGGGGTCAGCCCCAGCATTTT.

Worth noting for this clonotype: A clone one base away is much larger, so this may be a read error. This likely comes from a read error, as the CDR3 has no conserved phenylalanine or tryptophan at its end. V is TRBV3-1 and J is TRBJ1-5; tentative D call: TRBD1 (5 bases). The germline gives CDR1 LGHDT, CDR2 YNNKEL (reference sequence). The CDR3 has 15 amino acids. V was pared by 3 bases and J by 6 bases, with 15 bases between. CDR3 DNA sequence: TGTGCCAGCAGCCAGTCGGGGGGAGGGATTCAGCCCCAGCATCTT. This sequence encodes CASSQSGGGIQPQHL.

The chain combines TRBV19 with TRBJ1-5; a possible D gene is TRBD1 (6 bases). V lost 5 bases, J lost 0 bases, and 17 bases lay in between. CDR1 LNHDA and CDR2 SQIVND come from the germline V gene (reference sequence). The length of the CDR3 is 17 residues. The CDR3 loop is CASSERRGPYSNQPQHF. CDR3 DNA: TGTGCCAGTAGTGAACGCAGGGGACCCTATAGCAATCAGCCCCAGCATTTT.

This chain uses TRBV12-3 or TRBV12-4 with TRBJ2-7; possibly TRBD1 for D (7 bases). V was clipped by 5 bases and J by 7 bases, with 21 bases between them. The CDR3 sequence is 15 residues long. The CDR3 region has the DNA TGTGCCAGCAGTCTACGCGGGACAGTCTGGAGGGAGCAGTACTTC. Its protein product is CASSLRGTVWREQYF.

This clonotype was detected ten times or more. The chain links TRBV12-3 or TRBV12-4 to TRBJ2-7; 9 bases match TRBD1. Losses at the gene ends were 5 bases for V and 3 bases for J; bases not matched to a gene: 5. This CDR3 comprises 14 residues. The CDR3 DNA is TGTGCCAGCAGTGACCGGGACAGGGACTACGAGCAGTACTTC. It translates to CASSDRDRDYEQYF.

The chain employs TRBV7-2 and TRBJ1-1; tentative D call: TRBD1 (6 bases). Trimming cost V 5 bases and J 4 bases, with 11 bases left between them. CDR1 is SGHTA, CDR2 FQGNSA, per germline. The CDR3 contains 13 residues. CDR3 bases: TGTGCCAGCAGCGAGTACAGGGTCACTGAAGCTTTCTTT. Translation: CASSEYRVTEAFF.

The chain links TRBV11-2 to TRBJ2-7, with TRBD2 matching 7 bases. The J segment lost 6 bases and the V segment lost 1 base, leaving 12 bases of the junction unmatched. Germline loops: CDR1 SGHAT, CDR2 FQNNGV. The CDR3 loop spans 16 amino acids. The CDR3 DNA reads TGTGCCAGCAGCTTAGCCCTATGGGCGGGAGTTAGCGAGCAGTACTTC. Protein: CASSLALWAGVSEQYF.

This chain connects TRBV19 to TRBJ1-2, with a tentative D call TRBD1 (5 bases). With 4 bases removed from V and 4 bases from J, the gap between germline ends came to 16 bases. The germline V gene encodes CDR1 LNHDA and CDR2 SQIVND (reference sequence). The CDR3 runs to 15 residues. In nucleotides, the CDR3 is TGTGCCAGTAGTACCCCGCCGGGGCGGCTCTATGGCTACACCTTC. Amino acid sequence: CASSTPPGRLYGYTF.

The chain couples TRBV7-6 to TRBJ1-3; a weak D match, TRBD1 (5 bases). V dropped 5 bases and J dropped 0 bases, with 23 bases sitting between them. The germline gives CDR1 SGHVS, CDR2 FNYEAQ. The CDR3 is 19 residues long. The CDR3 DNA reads TGTGCCAGCAGCACATTTCGTCAAGGTTTAGGGACCTCTGGAAACACCATATATTTT. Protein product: CASSTFRQGLGTSGNTIYF.

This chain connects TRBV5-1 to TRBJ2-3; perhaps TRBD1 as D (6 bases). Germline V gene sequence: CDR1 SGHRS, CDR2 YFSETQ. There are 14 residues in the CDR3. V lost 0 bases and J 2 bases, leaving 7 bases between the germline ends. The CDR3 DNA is TGCGCCAGCAGCTTGGAGGGGGACACAGATACGCAGTATTTT. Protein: CASSLEGDTDTQYF.

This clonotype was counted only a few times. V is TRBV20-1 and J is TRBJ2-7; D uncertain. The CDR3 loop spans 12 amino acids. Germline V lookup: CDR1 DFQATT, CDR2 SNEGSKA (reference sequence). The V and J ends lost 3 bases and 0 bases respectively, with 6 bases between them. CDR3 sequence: CSASWDSYEQYF. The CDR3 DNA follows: TGCAGTGCTAGTTGGGACTCCTACGAGCAGTACTTC.

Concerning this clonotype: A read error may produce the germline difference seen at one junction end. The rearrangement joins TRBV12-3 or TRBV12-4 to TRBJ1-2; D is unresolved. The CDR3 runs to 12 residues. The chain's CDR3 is CASSRATDGCTF. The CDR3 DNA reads TGTGCCAGCAGTCGTGCGACGGATGGCTGCACCTTC.

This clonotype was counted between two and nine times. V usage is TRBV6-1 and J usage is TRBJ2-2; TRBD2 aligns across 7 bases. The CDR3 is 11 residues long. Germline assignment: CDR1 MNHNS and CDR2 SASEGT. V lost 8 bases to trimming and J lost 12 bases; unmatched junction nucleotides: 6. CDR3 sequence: CASWDYPKLFF. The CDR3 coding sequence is TGTGCCAGCTGGGACTACCCCAAGCTGTTTTTT.

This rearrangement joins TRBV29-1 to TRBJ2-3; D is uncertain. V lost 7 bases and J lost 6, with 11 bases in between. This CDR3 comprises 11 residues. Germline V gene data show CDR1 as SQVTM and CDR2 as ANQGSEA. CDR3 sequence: CSAQVMDTQYF. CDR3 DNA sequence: TGCAGCGCTCAGGTAATGGATACGCAGTATTTT.

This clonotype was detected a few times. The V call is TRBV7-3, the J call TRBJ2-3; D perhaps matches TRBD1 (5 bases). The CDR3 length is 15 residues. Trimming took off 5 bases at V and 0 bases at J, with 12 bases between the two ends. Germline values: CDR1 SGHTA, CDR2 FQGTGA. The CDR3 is CASSPTVASTDTQYF. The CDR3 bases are TGTGCCAGCAGCCCGACAGTTGCTAGCACAGATACGCAGTATTTT.

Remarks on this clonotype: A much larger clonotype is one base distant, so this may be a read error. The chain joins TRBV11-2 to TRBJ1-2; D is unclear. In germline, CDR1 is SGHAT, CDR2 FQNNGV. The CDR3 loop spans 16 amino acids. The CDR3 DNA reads TGTGCCAGCAGCTTGGACCAGACGAAACCTAACTATGGCCACACCTTC. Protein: CASSLDQTKPNYGHTF.